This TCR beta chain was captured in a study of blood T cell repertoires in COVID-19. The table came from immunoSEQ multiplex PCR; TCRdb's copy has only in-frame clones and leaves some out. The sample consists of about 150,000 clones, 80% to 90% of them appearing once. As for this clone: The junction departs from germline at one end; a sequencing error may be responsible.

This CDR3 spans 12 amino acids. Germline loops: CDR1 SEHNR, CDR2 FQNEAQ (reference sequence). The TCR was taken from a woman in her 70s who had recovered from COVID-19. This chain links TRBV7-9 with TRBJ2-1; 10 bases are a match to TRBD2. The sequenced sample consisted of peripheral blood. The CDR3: CASSFGLAGAVF. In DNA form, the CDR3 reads TGTGCCAGCAGCTTTGGTCTAGCGGGAGCGGTCTTC.